This T cell receptor beta chain was captured by sequencing in a study of cytomegalovirus exposure and HLA in healthy donors. The germline CDR1 and CDR2 sequences are SGHRS and YFSETQ. The J segment lost 8 bases and the V segment lost 4 bases, leaving 17 bases of the junction unmatched. The CDR3 length is 17 residues. Primers: 60 Vbeta forward and 13 Jbeta reverse. Assay used: immunoSEQ multiplex PCR; TCRdb lists only in-frame clones, some missing. The table shows about 140,000 clones, with around 59% occurring only once. This receptor was taken from a male donor in good health and CMV-seronegative. The sequencing sample was made of PBMCs. This chain joins TRBV5-1 and TRBJ1-4; 7 bases agree with TRBD1. The DNA of the CDR3 is TGCGCCAGCAGCCAATCCCCTTCGACAGGGTTAGGCGAAAAACTGTTTTTT. Its translation is CASSQSPSTGLGEKLFF.